This T cell receptor (beta chain) was observed in a study of T cell responses to AZD1222 COVID-19 vaccine. To note about this clone: Its antigen is still unknown.

Germline CDR1 and CDR2: SGHAT and FQNNGV. The germline V and J ends were trimmed by 5 bases and 6 bases, with 20 bases remaining between them. The CDR3 is 16 amino acids. Whole-study results and caveats: Close to half of all spike-specific TCRs reportedly target regions of the variants that are unmutated. Spike-specific TCR breadth and depth grew following two AZD1222 doses.

Profiling relied on immunoSEQ multiplex PCR, and the TCRdb table lists in-frame clones only, not all of them. The data contain about 50,000 clones, 70% to 90% of them singletons. The sequence was collected from an adult in good health. The sequencing used peripheral blood, collected on day 0 of AZD1222 vaccination. The V and J genes are TRBV11-2 and TRBJ1-3; D is perhaps TRBD1 (5 bases). The CDR3 protein is CASSPIGRVGLNTIYF. In DNA, the CDR3 is TGTGCCAGCAGCCCCATCGGCAGGGTCGGCTTAAACACCATATATTTT.